This T cell receptor beta chain was observed in a study of human T cells and chemical hapten exposure. MiXCR, run by TCRdb on the RACE reads, gives a single entry per CDR3 protein. Of approximately 92,000 distinct CDR3 sequences in the sample, 11% were seen once. The time point here: patch test 2, 6 weeks after DPC sensitization. Treatment denoted: therapeutic diphenylcyclopropenone sensitization with weekly scalp DPC. Specimen: whole blood, collected in connection with sensitization to the hapten diphenylcyclopropenone (DPC). The clonotype comes from a woman in her thirties or forties with alopecia areata. Some clones in this sample may be carry-over from other donors' samples.

In nucleotides, the CDR3 is TGTGCCAGCAGTTTCGGCGGGAGTTCCTACAATGAGCAGTTCTTC. It specifies CASSFGGSSYNEQFF. This rearrangement joins TRBV28 to TRBJ2-1; 7 bases match TRBD2. Trimming took 3 bases from V and 1 from J; bases not matched to a gene: 3. This CDR3 contains 15 residues. Germline V gene lookup returns CDR1 MDHEN and CDR2 SYDVKM.